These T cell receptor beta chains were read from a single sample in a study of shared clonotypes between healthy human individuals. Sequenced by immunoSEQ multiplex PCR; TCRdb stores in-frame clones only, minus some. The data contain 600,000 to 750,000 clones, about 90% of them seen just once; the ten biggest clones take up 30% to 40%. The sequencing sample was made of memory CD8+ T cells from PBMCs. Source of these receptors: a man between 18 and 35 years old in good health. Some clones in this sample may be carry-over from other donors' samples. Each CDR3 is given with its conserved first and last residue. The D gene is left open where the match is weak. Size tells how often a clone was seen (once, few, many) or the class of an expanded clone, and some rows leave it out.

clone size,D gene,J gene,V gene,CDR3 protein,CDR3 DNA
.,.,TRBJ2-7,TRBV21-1,CASSKIGTGGREQYF,TGTGCCAGCAGCAAAATCGGGACAGGGGGCCGCGAGCAGTACTTC
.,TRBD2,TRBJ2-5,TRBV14,CASSQDASGRAWETQYF,TGTGCCAGCAGCCAAGATGCTAGCGGGAGGGCCTGGGAGACCCAGTACTTC
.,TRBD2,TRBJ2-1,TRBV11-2,CASSLDPGRGYEQFF,TGTGCCAGCAGCTTAGATCCCGGGAGGGGCTATGAGCAGTTCTTC
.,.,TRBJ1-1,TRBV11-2,CASSLAGVRLNTEAFF,TGTGCCAGCAGCCTAGCCGGCGTTCGTTTGAACACTGAAGCTTTCTTT
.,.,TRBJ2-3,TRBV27,CASSPLRGRTDTQYF,TGTGCCAGCAGTCCACTAAGGGGGAGAACAGATACGCAGTATTTT
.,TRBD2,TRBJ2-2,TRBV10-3,CAITPSGSSAEMNTGELFF,TGTGCCATCACTCCTAGCGGGAGCTCGGCAGAGATGAACACCGGGGAGCTGTTTTTT
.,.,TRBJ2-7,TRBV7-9,CASSSGGTAYEQYF,TGTGCCAGCAGCTCCGGTGGGACTGCCTACGAGCAGTACTTC
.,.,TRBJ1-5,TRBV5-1,CASSLGLNQPQHF,TGCGCCAGCAGCCTGGGACTCAATCAGCCCCAGCATTTT
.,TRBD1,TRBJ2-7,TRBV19,CASSIGQGFLYEQYF,TGTGCCAGTAGTATAGGACAGGGTTTCCTTTACGAGCAGTACTTC
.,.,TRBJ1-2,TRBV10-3,CAISGQVLGSNYGYTF,TGTGCCATCAGTGGACAGGTGCTTGGTTCTAACTATGGCTACACCTTC
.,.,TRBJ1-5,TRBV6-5,CASSPGGPQHF,TGTGCCAGCAGCCCCGGCGGGCCCCAGCATTTT
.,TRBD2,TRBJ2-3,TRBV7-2,CASSSPLAGVRTDTQYF,TGTGCCAGCAGCTCGCCCCTAGCGGGAGTGCGGACAGATACGCAGTATTTT
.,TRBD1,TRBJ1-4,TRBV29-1,CSVKGQGAGGEKLFF,TGCAGCGTTAAAGGACAGGGGGCGGGAGGTGAAAAACTGTTTTTT
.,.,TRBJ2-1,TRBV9,CASSKTLGDYNEQFF,TGTGCCAGCAGTAAGACGTTGGGGGATTACAATGAGCAGTTCTTC
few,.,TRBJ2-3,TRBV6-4,CASSSSGGTDTQYF,TGTGCCAGCAGTTCCTCCGGCGGCACAGATACGCAGTATTTT
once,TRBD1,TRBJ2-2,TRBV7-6,CASSLYGQGANTGELFF,TGTGCCAGCAGCTTATATGGACAGGGGGCTAACACCGGGGAGCTGTTTTTT
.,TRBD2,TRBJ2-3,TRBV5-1,CASSSTGTSGGSTDTQYF,TGCGCCAGCAGCTCAACCGGGACTAGCGGGGGATCCACAGATACGCAGTATTTT
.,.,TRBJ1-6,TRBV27,CASSFLVFHPLHF,TGTGCCAGCAGTTTTTTGGTATTTCATCCCCTCCACTTT
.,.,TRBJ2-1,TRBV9,CASSHTTQATRSSYNEQFF,TGTGCCAGCAGCCACACCACACAGGCCACCAGGAGCTCCTACAATGAGCAGTTCTTC
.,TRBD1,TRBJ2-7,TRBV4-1,CASSRIADRGDEQYF,TGCGCCAGCAGCCGCATAGCGGACAGGGGGGACGAGCAGTACTTC
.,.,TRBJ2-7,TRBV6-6,CASSQGGELYEQYF,TGTGCCAGCAGTCAGGGGGGGGAGTTGTACGAGCAGTACTTC
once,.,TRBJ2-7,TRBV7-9,CASSLWDPGDEQYF,TGTGCCAGCAGCTTATGGGACCCAGGGGACGAGCAGTACTTC
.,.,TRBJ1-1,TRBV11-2,CASSFPGRRNTEAFF,TGTGCCAGCAGCTTCCCGGGACGGCGGAACACTGAAGCTTTCTTT
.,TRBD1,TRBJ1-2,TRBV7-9,CASSQTGARDYGYTF,TGTGCCAGCAGCCAGACAGGGGCTAGGGACTATGGCTACACCTTC
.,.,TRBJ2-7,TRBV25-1,CASTALGPYYEQYF,TGTGCCAGCACAGCCTTAGGCCCTTACTACGAGCAGTACTTC
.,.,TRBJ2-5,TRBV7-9,CASSPGFTTYF,TGTGCCAGCAGCCCCGGTTTTACGACGTACTTC
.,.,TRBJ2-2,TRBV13,CASSQDRNTGELFF,TGTGCCAGCAGCCAGGACCGAAACACCGGGGAGCTGTTTTTT
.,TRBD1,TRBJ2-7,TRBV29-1,CSVLGQGAYYEQYF,TGCAGCGTCCTCGGGCAGGGGGCTTACTACGAGCAGTACTTC
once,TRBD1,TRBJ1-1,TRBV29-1,CSVTGGSTFEAFF,TGCAGCGTTACAGGGGGCAGTACCTTTGAAGCTTTCTTT
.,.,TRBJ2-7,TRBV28,CASSHDPSSYEQYF,TGTGCCAGCAGCCACGACCCCAGCTCCTACGAGCAGTACTTC
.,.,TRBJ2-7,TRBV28,CASATSYEQYF,TGTGCCAGTGCTACCTCCTACGAGCAGTACTTC
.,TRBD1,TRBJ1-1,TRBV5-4,CASSLWTGGNTEAFF,TGTGCCAGCAGCCTTTGGACAGGGGGGAACACTGAAGCTTTCTTT
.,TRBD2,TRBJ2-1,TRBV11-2,CASSPWREGRSSYNEQFF,TGTGCCAGCAGCCCATGGCGGGAGGGCCGGAGCTCCTACAATGAGCAGTTCTTC
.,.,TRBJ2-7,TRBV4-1,CASSFGGAYEQYF,TGCGCCAGCAGCTTTGGCGGAGCCTACGAGCAGTACTTC
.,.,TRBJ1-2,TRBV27,CASSRPRGRAAYGYTF,TGTGCCAGCAGTCGTCCCCGGGGAAGGGCAGCCTATGGCTACACCTTC